The T cell receptor beta chain under discussion was sequenced for a study of blood T cells in healthy people across ages. Across the study: Through template switching, about one barcoded beta molecule was captured per two T cells, as measured in model experiments. Broader study findings: Using unsorted PBMCs precluded a conclusive naive versus antigen-experienced comparison.

CDR1 and CDR2 (germline): MGHRA, YSYEKL. This CDR3 has 17 residues. The V and J ends lost 0 bases and 3 bases respectively, with 17 bases between them. With regard to this clonotype: Its antigen is as yet unknown.

It was with a sample-barcoded 5' primer and a J-beta primer mix that a second PCR of about 6 to 12 cycles was run. One entry per CDR3 protein results from TCRdb running MiXCR on the 5' RACE reads. Of about 640,000 distinct CDR3 sequences in the sample, roughly 58% were seen once. Specimen: blood. The chain links TRBV4-1 to TRBJ1-1; D not certain. This receptor was taken from a man aged 55 to 70 in good health. CDR3: CASSQDWQRGRDTEAFF. CDR3 sequence (DNA): TGCGCCAGCAGCCAAGATTGGCAGCGAGGTAGGGACACTGAAGCTTTCTTT.